One and the same sample provided the 27 T cell receptor beta chains below, sequenced in a study of cytomegalovirus exposure and HLA in healthy donors. Researchers ran the PCR with 60 Vbeta and 13 Jbeta primers. Sequenced by immunoSEQ multiplex PCR; TCRdb stores in-frame clones only, minus some. The data contain around 130,000 clones, 80% of them singletons. The material sequenced was PBMCs. Receptors were obtained from a man in his forties in good health and CMV-seronegative.

This sequence joins TRBV5-5 and TRBJ1-5; TRBD1 is a possible D gene (6 bases). This CDR3 comprises 15 residues. Germline CDR1 and CDR2: SGHKS and YYEKEE (reference sequence). Trimming cost V 0 bases and J 4 bases, with 11 bases left between them. In DNA form, the CDR3 reads TGTGCCAGCAGCTTGGGGCAGGGGAGAAATCAGCCCCAGCATTTT. As protein: CASSLGQGRNQPQHF.

Regarding this clone: No conserved phenylalanine or tryptophan ends this CDR3, so it is likely a read error. The V and J genes are TRBV4-1 and TRBJ2-3, with 10 bases fitting TRBD2. Germline CDR1 is MGHRA and CDR2 is YSYEKL. The CDR3 has 17 amino acids. The V gene end was trimmed by 1 base and the J gene end by 3 bases; junction bases not matched to a gene: 7. The CDR3 DNA reads as TGCGCCAGCAGCCAAGGTCCTAGCGGGAGCTCGACAGATACGCAGTATGTT. This sequence encodes CASSQGPSGSSTDTQYV.

The chain uses TRBV19 and TRBJ2-3; maybe TRBD2 (5 bases). The CDR3 loop spans 13 amino acids. V dropped 3 bases and J dropped 7 bases, with 11 bases sitting between them. Germline assignment: CDR1 LNHDA and CDR2 SQIVND (reference sequence). The CDR3 bases are TGTGCCAGTAGTATTACAGAGACTAATACGCAGTATTTT. Residues: CASSITETNTQYF.

The chain uses TRBV5-1 and TRBJ2-1, with TRBD2 matching 11 bases. CDR1 and CDR2 (germline): SGHRS, YFSETQ. This CDR3 spans 18 amino acids. V gave up 3 bases and J gave up 3 bases; unmatched junction bases: 11. The CDR3 nucleotides read TGCGCCAGCAGCTATCCAAATACTAGCGGGAGTATCTACAATGAGCAGTTCTTC. Its translation: CASSYPNTSGSIYNEQFF.

This sequence joins TRBV5-1 and TRBJ2-1, with D possibly TRBD1 on 6 matching bases. There are 14 residues in the CDR3. The germline V and J ends were trimmed by 0 bases and 9 bases, with 13 bases remaining between them. The germline V gene encodes CDR1 SGHRS and CDR2 YFSETQ. The CDR3, as DNA: TGCGCCAGCAGCTTGGCCTTAACAGGGACTGAGCAGTTCTTC. Its protein is CASSLALTGTEQFF.

The CDR3 DNA sequence: TGTGCCAGCTCGCACGGGACACCGGATTGGGGCGAGCAGTACTTC. As protein: CASSHGTPDWGEQYF. The rearrangement joins TRBV18 to TRBJ2-7, with D possibly being TRBD1 (6 bases). The V end was cut by 6 bases, the J end by 6 bases, with 21 bases between. The germline CDR1 and CDR2 sequences are KGHSH and LQKENI. The CDR3 has 15 residues.

The J gene is TRBJ2-2, the V gene TRBV9; D unclear. The CDR3 contains 16 residues. Germline V gene sequence: CDR1 SGDLS, CDR2 YYNGEE. Trimming cost V 3 bases and J 0 bases, with 12 bases left between them. Here the CDR3 reads CASSAQSNANTGELFF. CDR3 sequence (DNA): TGTGCCAGCAGCGCACAGAGCAACGCGAACACCGGGGAGCTGTTTTTT.

The rearrangement joins TRBV5-4 to TRBJ2-7; TRBD2 agrees at 7 bases. From germline, CDR1 is SGHNT and CDR2 YYREEE (reference sequence). The V gene end was trimmed by 4 bases and the J gene end by 1 base; junction bases not matched to a gene: 5. The CDR3 spans 14 residues. CDR3 nucleotides: TGTGCCAGCAGCACCCGGGACTATTCCTACGAGCAGTACTTC. Residues: CASSTRDYSYEQYF.

The chain combines TRBV28 with TRBJ1-1; the D is unclear. Germline V gene lookup returns CDR1 MDHEN and CDR2 SYDVKM. Trimming left V 8 bases short and J 5 bases short, with 15 bases between. CDR3 size: 13 residues. CDR3 protein: CASLRLPPTEAFF. The DNA of the CDR3 is TGTGCCAGCCTTCGACTCCCCCCTACTGAAGCTTTCTTT.

The V gene is TRBV7-7, the J gene TRBJ1-2, with D hard to call. This CDR3 comprises 12 residues. Trimming removed 5 bases at V and 5 bases at J, with 9 bases between. Germline CDR1 is SSHAT and CDR2 is FNYEAQ (reference sequence). CDR3 bases: TGTGCCAGCAGCCTCGCCGGGTATGGCTACACCTTC. Its translation is CASSLAGYGYTF.

This clone occurred once. This chain uses TRBV30 with TRBJ1-1; possible D gene TRBD1, 6 bases. V was cut by 5 bases and J by 1 base, with 14 bases left in between. CDR1 GTSNPN and CDR2 SVGIG come from the germline V gene (reference sequence). The CDR3 has 14 residues. The CDR3 region is CAWANRAGNTEAFF. CDR3 bases: TGTGCCTGGGCAAACAGGGCTGGGAACACTGAAGCTTTCTTT. Variable domain in full (rest from reference TRBV30 and TRBJ1-1): SQTIHQWPATLVQPVGSPLSLECTVEGTSNPNLYWYRQAAGRGLQLLFYSVGIGQISSEVPQNLSASRPQDRQFILSSKKLLLSDSGFYLCAWANRAGNTEAFFGQGTRLTVV.

The chain is built from TRBV28 and TRBJ2-3; TRBD2 matches at 7 bases. The CDR3 has 14 residues. J lost 5 bases, V lost 2 bases, and 4 bases had no gene match. CDR1 MDHEN and CDR2 SYDVKM come from the germline V gene. DNA for the CDR3: TGTGCCAGCAGTTTAAGCGGGGAGCAAGATACGCAGTATTTT. Translated: CASSLSGEQDTQYF.

This chain links TRBV5-6 with TRBJ1-1; D not resolved. CDR1 and CDR2 (germline): SGHDT, YYEEEE. CDR3 size: 14 residues. Between the trimmed V and J ends, which lost 0 bases and 3 bases, there was a span of 9 bases. CDR3 sequence: CASSLALTDTEAFF. CDR3 nucleotides: TGTGCCAGCAGCTTGGCACTTACAGACACTGAAGCTTTCTTT.

This rearrangement joins TRBV2 to TRBJ2-6; possible D gene TRBD2, 7 bases. Germline CDR1 reads SNHLY; CDR2 reads FYNNEI. The CDR3 has 17 residues. V gave up 6 bases and J gave up 0 bases, with 15 bases separating them. CDR3 in DNA: TGTGCCAGCAGCTTTGGGGGGGGCCCCTCTGGGGCCAACGTCCTGACTTTC. This encodes CASSFGGGPSGANVLTF.

The gene calls are TRBV5-1 and TRBJ2-3, with 7 bases lining up with TRBD2. The CDR3 is 15 amino acids. With V trimmed by 4 bases and J by 3 bases, 8 bases remained unmatched. The germline gives CDR1 SGHRS, CDR2 YFSETQ. CDR3 protein: CASSPAGGRTDTQYF. The DNA for the CDR3 is TGCGCCAGCAGCCCGGCGGGCGGGAGAACAGATACGCAGTATTTT.

The J gene is TRBJ2-1, the V gene TRBV9; possible D gene TRBD2, 5 bases. The CDR3 contains 17 residues. Trimming cost V 0 bases and J 3 bases, with 16 bases left between them. From germline, CDR1 is SGDLS and CDR2 YYNGEE. The CDR3 DNA is TGTGCCAGCAGCGTAGAACCTAGCACCTCGGTCTACAATGAGCAGTTCTTC. Encoded protein: CASSVEPSTSVYNEQFF.

This chain joins TRBV19 and TRBJ1-2; possibly TRBD1 for D (6 bases). Germline V gene data show CDR1 as LNHDA and CDR2 as SQIVND (reference sequence). The ends were cut back, 5 bases at V and 4 bases at J, with 14 bases in the middle. The CDR3 extends over 14 amino acids. The CDR3 region is CASSPEGGLYGYTF. The DNA of the CDR3 is TGTGCCAGTAGTCCCGAGGGGGGGCTCTATGGCTACACCTTC.

The chain is built from TRBV5-1 and TRBJ2-7; 12 bases map to TRBD1. Germline V CDR1 and CDR2: SGHRS, YFSETQ. The trim removed 4 bases at V and 6 bases at J, leaving 8 bases unmatched. This CDR3 comprises 15 residues. This chain's CDR3 is CASSTRDRGHGEQYF. In DNA form, the CDR3 reads TGCGCCAGCAGCACCCGGGACAGGGGGCATGGCGAGCAGTACTTC.

This rearrangement joins TRBV5-4 to TRBJ2-7; 8 nucleotides align to TRBD2. This CDR3 is built from 14 residues. Germline V gives CDR1 SGHNT, CDR2 YYREEE (reference sequence). J gave up 1 base and V 3 bases, and 3 bases lay outside the gene matches. The CDR3 DNA sequence: TGTGCCAGCAGCTCTCGGGGGGGATCCTACGAGCAGTACTTC. This translates into CASSSRGGSYEQYF.

V gene TRBV6-1 combines with J gene TRBJ1-3; weak D call: TRBD1 (5 bases). CDR1 is MNHNS and CDR2 is SASEGT in the germline V gene. This CDR3 is built from 13 residues. Trimming removed 10 bases from V and 7 bases from J, with 17 bases in between. The CDR3 coding sequence is TGTGCCACCCTTCTCGGGGGTGGGAACACCATATATTTT. Translated: CATLLGGGNTIYF.

J is TRBJ2-2 and V is TRBV7-9, with TRBD1 identical over 10 bases. V was pared by 6 bases and J by 5 bases, with 12 bases of the junction left unmatched. The CDR3 contains 17 residues. Germline CDR1 reads SEHNR; CDR2 reads FQNEAQ (reference sequence). The CDR3 DNA reads TGTGCCAGCAGTCAAACCCGGGACAGGGGCGATACCGGGGAGCTGTTTTTT. This codes for CASSQTRDRGDTGELFF.

This clone was counted a single time. J is TRBJ2-2 and V is TRBV18; TRBD1 matches 8 bases. The CDR3 is 16 residues long. V shed 3 bases, J shed 6 bases, and the junction held 9 bases outside the gene matches. In germline, CDR1 is KGHSH, CDR2 LQKENI. CDR3 nucleotide sequence: TGTGCCAGCTCACCCTTCGGACAGGGAATCGCCGGGGAGCTGTTTTTT. Residues: CASSPFGQGIAGELFF.

The chain carries TRBV19 and TRBJ2-7, with 7 bases lining up with TRBD2. V lost 6 bases, J lost 4 bases, and 15 bases stayed unmatched. The V gene's germline CDR1 is LNHDA and CDR2 SQIVND (reference sequence). The CDR3 is made up of 16 amino acids. For the CDR3, the DNA is TGTGCCAGTAGCAAGATTGGGGGGGAAGCGGGGTACGAGCAGTACTTC. It translates to CASSKIGGEAGYEQYF.

V is TRBV5-8 and J is TRBJ1-4; 11 bases are a match to TRBD1. This CDR3 has 17 residues. Germline V lookup: CDR1 SGHTS, CDR2 YDEGEE. With 4 bases clipped from V and 3 bases from J, the junction kept 8 bases outside the gene matches. The CDR3 spells CASSPGQGAVANEKLFF. The CDR3 coding sequence is TGTGCCAGCAGCCCCGGACAGGGGGCTGTCGCTAATGAAAAACTGTTTTTT.

V gene TRBV15 combines with J gene TRBJ1-1; 7 bases are a match to TRBD1. Germline loops: CDR1 LNHNV, CDR2 YYDKDF (reference sequence). The trim removed 3 bases at V and 11 bases at J, leaving 9 bases unmatched. The CDR3 consists of 13 residues. CDR3 amino acids: CATSSQGGAGAFF. As DNA, the CDR3 is TGTGCCACCAGCAGCCAAGGGGGCGCGGGGGCTTTCTTT. The whole variable domain, filled in from reference TRBV15 and TRBJ1-1, reads DAMVIQNPRYQVTQFGKPVTLSCSQTLNHNVMYWYQQKSSQAPKLLFHYYDKDFNNEADTPDNFQSRRPNTSFCFLDIRSPGLGDTAMYLCATSSQGGAGAFFGQGTRLTVV.

This rearrangement joins TRBV10-3 to TRBJ2-7; perhaps TRBD1 as D (6 bases). V was clipped by 0 bases and J by 2 bases, with 11 bases between them. The CDR3 length is 15 residues. CDR1 is ENHRY and CDR2 is SYGVKD in the germline V gene. In DNA form, the CDR3 reads TGTGCCATCAGTGAGTCCACAGGGAAACCCTACGAGCAGTACTTC. It is translated as CAISESTGKPYEQYF.

This clone was found a few times. This chain links TRBV5-1 with TRBJ2-5; 12 bases align to TRBD2. This CDR3 has 17 residues. Germline values: CDR1 SGHRS, CDR2 YFSETQ. V shed 2 bases, J shed 4 bases, and the junction held 9 bases outside the gene matches. The CDR3 nucleotides are TGCGCCAGCAGCTTAGGGCCCCTAGCGGGGGGGCCAGAGACCCAGTACTTC. The encoded protein is CASSLGPLAGGPETQYF.